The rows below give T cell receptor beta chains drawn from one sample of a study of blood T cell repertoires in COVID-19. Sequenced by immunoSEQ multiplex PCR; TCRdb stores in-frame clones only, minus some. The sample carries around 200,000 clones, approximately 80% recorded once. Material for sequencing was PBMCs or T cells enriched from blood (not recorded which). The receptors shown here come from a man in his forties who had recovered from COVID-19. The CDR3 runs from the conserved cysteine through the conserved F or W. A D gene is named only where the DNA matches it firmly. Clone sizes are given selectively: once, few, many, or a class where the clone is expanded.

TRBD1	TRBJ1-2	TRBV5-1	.	CASSPSQTGRTYGYTF	TGCGCCAGCAGCCCCAGCCAGACAGGGAGAACTTATGGCTACACCTTC
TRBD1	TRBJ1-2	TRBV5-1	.	CASSLGQGSGYTF	TGCGCCAGCAGCTTGGGACAGGGTAGTGGCTACACCTTC
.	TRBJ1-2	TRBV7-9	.	CASSPTGRSGNYGYTF	TGTGCCAGCAGCCCGACCGGTCGTTCGGGAAACTATGGCTACACCTTC
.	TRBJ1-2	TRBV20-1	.	CSASKIRGNYGYTF	TGCAGTGCTAGTAAGATCAGGGGCAACTATGGCTACACCTTC
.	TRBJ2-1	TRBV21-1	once	CASSKTTLAGGRSYNEQFF	TGTGCCAGCAGCAAGACTACACTAGCGGGAGGGCGGTCCTACAATGAGCAGTTCTTC
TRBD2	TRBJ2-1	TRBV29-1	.	CSVARGGRYEQFF	TGCAGCGTTGCTCGCGGGGGACGGTATGAGCAGTTCTTC
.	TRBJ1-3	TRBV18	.	CASSFDDSSGNTIYF	TGTGCCAGCTCTTTCGACGACTCATCTGGAAACACCATATATTTT
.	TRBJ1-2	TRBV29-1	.	CSVELGVGYTF	TGCAGCGTTGAGCTAGGGGTTGGCTACACCTTC
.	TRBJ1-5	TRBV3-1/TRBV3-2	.	CASSHSTGGQPQHF	TGTGCCAGCAGCCATTCCACGGGGGGTCAGCCCCAGCATTTT
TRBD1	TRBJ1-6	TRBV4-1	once	CASSFSPGGQGQAPLHF	TGCGCCAGCAGCTTCAGCCCGGGCGGACAGGGGCAGGCACCCCTCCACTTT
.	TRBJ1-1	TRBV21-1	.	CASSQPDRENTEAFF	TGTGCCAGCAGCCAGCCAGACAGGGAGAACACTGAAGCTTTCTTT
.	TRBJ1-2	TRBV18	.	CASSPQRANYGYTF	TGTGCCAGCTCACCACAGAGGGCTAACTATGGCTACACCTTC
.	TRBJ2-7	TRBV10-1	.	CASRITHF	TGCGCCAGCAGAATCACACATTTC
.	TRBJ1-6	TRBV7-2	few	CASSVSRSSYNSPLHF	TGTGCCAGCAGCGTTAGCCGGTCCTCCTATAATTCACCCCTCCACTTT
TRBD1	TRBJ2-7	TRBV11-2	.	CASSFRQGGAYEQYF	TGTGCCAGCAGCTTCCGACAGGGGGGAGCCTACGAGCAGTACTTC
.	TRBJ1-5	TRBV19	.	CASRPTRRQPQHF	TGTGCCAGTAGGCCTACAAGGAGACAGCCCCAGCATTTT
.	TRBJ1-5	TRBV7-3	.	CASSPPRQGNYSWNQPQHF	TGTGCCAGCAGCCCACCCCGCCAGGGGAATTATAGCTGGAATCAGCCCCAGCATTTT
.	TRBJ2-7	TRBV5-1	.	CASSLGTGGWEQYF	TGCGCCAGCAGCTTGGGGACCGGGGGATGGGAGCAGTACTTC
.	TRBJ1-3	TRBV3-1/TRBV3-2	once	CASSQDPRSSGNTIYF	TGTGCCAGCAGCCAAGATCCAAGGAGCTCTGGAAACACCATATATTTT
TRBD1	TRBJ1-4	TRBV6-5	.	CASRDSGTGGEKLFF	TGTGCCAGCAGGGACTCCGGGACAGGGGGCGAAAAACTGTTTTTT
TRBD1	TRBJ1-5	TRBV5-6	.	CASSLAGQSSNQPQHF	TGTGCCAGCAGCTTGGCGGGACAGTCTAGCAATCAGCCCCAGCATTTT
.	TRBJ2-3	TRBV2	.	CATTMEGNTQYF	TGTGCCACCACCATGGAGGGGAATACGCAGTATTTT
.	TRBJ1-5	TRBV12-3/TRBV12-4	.	CASTLRVGQPQHF	TGTGCCAGCACCCTCAGGGTAGGTCAGCCCCAGCATTTT
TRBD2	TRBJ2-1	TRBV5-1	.	CASSGPLAGGPSYNEQFF	TGCGCCAGCAGCGGGCCCCTAGCGGGAGGGCCCTCCTACAATGAGCAGTTCTTC
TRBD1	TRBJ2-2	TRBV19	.	CASRGQGISGELFF	TGTGCCAGTAGGGGACAGGGCATATCCGGGGAGCTGTTTTTT
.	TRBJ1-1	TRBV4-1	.	CASSQTGTKNTEAFF	TGCGCCAGCAGCCAGACCGGGACAAAGAACACTGAAGCTTTCTTT
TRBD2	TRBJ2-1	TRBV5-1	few	CASSPQTSGGSDEQFF	TGCGCCAGCAGCCCACAGACTAGCGGGGGTTCGGATGAGCAGTTCTTC
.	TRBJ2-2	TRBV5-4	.	CASSLMGLNTGELFF	TGTGCCAGCAGCTTGATGGGACTTAACACCGGGGAGCTGTTTTTT
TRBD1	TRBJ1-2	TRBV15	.	CATRQGESGYTF	TGTGCCACCAGACAGGGGGAGAGTGGCTACACCTTC
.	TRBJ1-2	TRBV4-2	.	CASSQDRQGFGYTF	TGTGCCAGCAGCCAAGATCGGCAGGGGTTTGGCTACACCTTC
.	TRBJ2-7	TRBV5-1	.	CASGTLQGYEQYF	TGCGCCAGCGGCACACTGCAGGGGTACGAGCAGTACTTC
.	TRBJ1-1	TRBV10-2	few	CASSEGQATEAFF	TGCGCCAGCAGTGAGGGGCAAGCCACTGAAGCTTTCTTT
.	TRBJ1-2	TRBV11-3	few	CASSHLYRVDFLVYGYTF	TGTGCCAGCAGCCACCTGTACAGGGTTGATTTCCTCGTCTATGGCTACACCTTC
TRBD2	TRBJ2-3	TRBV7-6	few	CASSRRAGGTTDTQYF	TGTGCCAGCAGCAGACGAGCGGGGGGGACCACAGATACGCAGTATTTT
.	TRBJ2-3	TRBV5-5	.	CASSFGTGTDTQYF	TGTGCCAGCAGCTTTGGAACAGGGACAGATACGCAGTATTTT
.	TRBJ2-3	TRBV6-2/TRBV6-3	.	CASSRTGTPDTQYF	TGTGCCAGCAGTCGTACAGGGACCCCGGATACGCAGTATTTT
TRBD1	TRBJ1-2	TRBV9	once	CASSVATLTGDGYTF	TGTGCCAGCAGCGTAGCTACTCTGACAGGGGATGGCTACACCTTC
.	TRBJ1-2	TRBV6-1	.	CASSERTGYGYTF	TGTGCCAGCAGTGAACGAACGGGCTATGGCTACACCTTC
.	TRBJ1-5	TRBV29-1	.	CSISRGWNQPQHF	TGCAGCATCTCCAGGGGATGGAATCAGCCCCAGCATTTT
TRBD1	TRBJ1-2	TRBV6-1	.	CASSELGGDGYTF	TGTGCCAGCAGTGAATTAGGGGGCGATGGCTACACCTTC
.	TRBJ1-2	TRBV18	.	CASSPAEDGYTF	TGTGCCAGCTCACCGGCGGAAGATGGCTACACCTTC
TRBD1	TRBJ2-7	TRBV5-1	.	CASSLRSGFGQGPSREQYF	TGCGCCAGCAGCTTGAGGAGTGGGTTTGGACAGGGCCCCTCTCGCGAGCAGTACTTC
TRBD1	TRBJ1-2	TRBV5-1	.	CASSQGQGSTGYTF	TGCGCCAGCAGCCAGGGACAGGGCAGCACAGGCTACACCTTC
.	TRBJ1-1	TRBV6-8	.	CASSYGEYNTEAFF	TGTGCCAGCAGTTACGGAGAGTACAACACTGAAGCTTTCTTT
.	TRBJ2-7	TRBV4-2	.	CASSPEATGGHEQYF	TGTGCCAGCAGCCCCGAGGCGACTGGGGGCCACGAGCAGTACTTC
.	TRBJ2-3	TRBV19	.	CASMRRLRTDTQYF	TGTGCCAGTATGAGGCGATTACGCACAGATACGCAGTATTTT
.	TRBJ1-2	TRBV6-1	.	CASSEVRDITNYGYTF	TGTGCCAGCAGTGAAGTGAGGGACATCACTAACTATGGCTACACCTTC
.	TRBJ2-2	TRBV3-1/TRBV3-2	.	CASSQEVRRTTNTGELFF	TGTGCCAGCAGCCAAGAAGTGAGGAGGACTACAAACACCGGGGAGCTGTTTTTT
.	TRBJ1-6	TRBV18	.	CASSQAGSGNSPLHF	TGTGCCAGCTCACAGGCAGGGTCAGGCAATTCACCCCTCCACTTT
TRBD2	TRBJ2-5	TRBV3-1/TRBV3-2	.	CATRGTSGGSKTQYF	TGTGCCACCAGGGGGACTAGCGGGGGGTCGAAGACCCAGTACTTC
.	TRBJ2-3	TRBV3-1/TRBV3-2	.	CASSQVSGSRTSRTDTQYF	TGTGCCAGCAGCCAAGTAAGTGGTAGTAGGACTTCACGCACAGATACGCAGTATTTT
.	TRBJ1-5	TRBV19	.	CASSTQTGQPQHF	TGTGCCAGTAGTACACAGACGGGACAGCCCCAGCATTTT
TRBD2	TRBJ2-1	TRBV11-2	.	CASSFRGGHEQFF	TGTGCCAGCAGCTTCCGGGGGGGCCATGAGCAGTTCTTC
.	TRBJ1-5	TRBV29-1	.	CSVVGGLNQPQHF	TGCAGCGTTGTCGGGGGGCTCAATCAGCCCCAGCATTTT
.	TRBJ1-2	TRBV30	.	CAWSVQTNYGYTF	TGTGCCTGGAGCGTACAGACTAACTATGGCTACACCTTC